The next 18 T cell receptor beta chains were all read from a single sample in a study of blood T cell repertoires in COVID-19. Libraries were prepared by immunoSEQ multiplex PCR; TCRdb keeps only in-frame clonotypes and omits some of them. The data contain 15,000 to 25,000 clones, just over 90% of them singletons. The sequenced sample was peripheral blood. The receptors stem from a woman aged 45-59 years with active COVID-19.

The gene calls are TRBV7-9 and TRBJ2-5; D uncertain. V shed 4 bases and J shed 5 bases, with 5 bases lying between them. The CDR3 totals 11 residues. Germline assignment: CDR1 SEHNR and CDR2 FQNEAQ (reference sequence). This chain's CDR3 is CASSSRETQYF. In DNA form, the CDR3 reads TGTGCCAGCAGCTCTCGGGAGACCCAGTACTTC.

This chain links TRBV5-1 with TRBJ1-5; 8 positions match TRBD1. The CDR3 spans 14 residues. Germline CDR1 and CDR2: SGHRS and YFSETQ. The junction had 4 bases not matched to a gene; V was cut back by 4 bases and J by 4 bases. In nucleotides, the CDR3 is TGCGCCAGCAGCGCTGGACAGGGTAATCAGCCCCAGCATTTT. Protein: CASSAGQGNQPQHF.

The chain combines TRBV5-1 with TRBJ1-1; TRBD1 aligns across 8 bases. From germline, CDR1 is SGHRS and CDR2 YFSETQ. The CDR3 has 15 residues. V trimming: 3 bases; J trimming: 1 base; junction bases outside the gene matches: 5. The CDR3 DNA reads as TGCGCCAGCAGCTACCACGACAGGGGGAACACTGAAGCTTTCTTT. The encoded protein is CASSYHDRGNTEAFF.

The J gene is TRBJ1-1, the V gene TRBV11-2; D remains unclear. This CDR3 has 13 residues. Germline V gives CDR1 SGHAT, CDR2 FQNNGV. V lost 2 bases and J lost 1, with 5 bases in between. CDR3 region: CASSLPGNTEAFF. The CDR3 coding sequence is TGTGCCAGCAGCTTACCAGGGAACACTGAAGCTTTCTTT.

This chain links TRBV7-8 with TRBJ1-2, with D maybe TRBD1 (5 bases). Germline CDR1 is SGHVS and CDR2 is FQNEAQ. This CDR3 spans 16 amino acids. With 1 base removed from V and 4 bases from J, the gap between germline ends came to 16 bases. CDR3 loop: CASSLDLGFGAYGYTF. In DNA form, the CDR3 reads TGTGCCAGCAGCTTAGATTTGGGTTTTGGGGCCTATGGCTACACCTTC. Combining the CDR3 with reference TRBV7-8 and TRBJ1-2 gives the whole variable domain GAGVSQSPRYKVAKRGQDVALRCDPISGHVSLFWYQQALGQGPEFLTYFQNEAQLDKSGLPSDRFFAERPEGSVSTLKIQRTQQEDSAVYLCASSLDLGFGAYGYTFGSGTRLTVV.

The rearrangement links TRBV6-1 to TRBJ2-7, with TRBD2 as a possible D gene (5 bases). V was shortened by 1 base and J by 1 base, with 11 bases between the two germline ends. CDR3 size: 15 residues. Germline CDR1 and CDR2: MNHNS and SASEGT. The CDR3 DNA is TGTGCCAGCAGTGAAGGGGGAGAGCTTTCCTACGAGCAGTACTTC. It translates to CASSEGGELSYEQYF.

The chain has TRBV28 and TRBJ1-4, with 7 bases that match TRBD1. Germline assignment: CDR1 MDHEN and CDR2 SYDVKM. The CDR3 sequence is 16 residues long. Losses at the gene ends were 1 base for V and 7 bases for J; bases not matched to a gene: 9. The CDR3 here is CASSLSETGSVEKLFF. CDR3 sequence (DNA): TGTGCCAGCAGTTTATCCGAGACAGGGTCTGTTGAAAAACTGTTTTTT.

The chain has TRBV7-6 and TRBJ1-1; possibly TRBD1 for D (6 bases). The germline V and J ends were trimmed by 1 base and 0 bases, with 9 bases remaining between them. CDR3 length: 15 amino acids. Germline V CDR1 and CDR2: SGHVS, FNYEAQ. CDR3: CASSLVGGVNTEAFF. The CDR3 bases are TGTGCCAGCAGCTTAGTAGGGGGGGTGAACACTGAAGCTTTCTTT.

This clone was recorded once. This chain joins TRBV19 and TRBJ1-1; 10 bases are shared with TRBD1. This CDR3 has 15 amino acids. CDR1 and CDR2 (germline): LNHDA, SQIVND (reference sequence). V lost 6 bases, J lost 0 bases, and 4 bases stayed unmatched. CDR3 nucleotide sequence: TGTGCCAGTAGACCCGACAGGGGGCTGAACACTGAAGCTTTCTTT. Its translation is CASRPDRGLNTEAFF.

The rearrangement links TRBV18 to TRBJ1-4, with D hard to call. V was clipped by 5 bases and J by 0 bases, with 13 bases between them. CDR1 is KGHSH and CDR2 is LQKENI in the germline V gene. The CDR3 has 16 amino acids. The CDR3 reads CASSAFSPATNEKLFF. The CDR3 DNA reads TGTGCCAGCTCAGCGTTTTCCCCTGCAACTAATGAAAAACTGTTTTTT.

The chain recombines TRBV18 with TRBJ2-1, with TRBD1 identical over 7 bases. CDR1 KGHSH and CDR2 LQKENI come from the germline V gene. V lost 5 bases, J lost 3 bases, and 7 bases stayed unmatched. CDR3 length: 15 residues. Written as DNA, the CDR3 is TGTGCCAGCTCATGGGGGACAGCGGACTACAATGAGCAGTTCTTC. Translating gives CASSWGTADYNEQFF.

This chain joins TRBV5-4 and TRBJ2-2; 13 bases map to TRBD2. The trim removed 3 bases at V and 4 bases at J, leaving 9 bases unmatched. This CDR3 contains 18 residues. Germline loops: CDR1 SGHNT, CDR2 YYREEE (reference sequence). The DNA for the CDR3 is TGTGCCAGCAGCTCCGGAACTAGCGGGAGGGCCAGCACCGGGGAGCTGTTTTTT. Residues: CASSSGTSGRASTGELFF. Combining the CDR3 with reference TRBV5-4 and TRBJ2-2 gives the whole variable domain ETGVTQSPTHLIKTRGQQVTLRCSSQSGHNTVSWYQQALGQGPQFIFQYYREEENGRGNFPPRFSGLQFPNYSSELNVNALELDDSALYLCASSSGTSGRASTGELFFGEGSRLTVL.

Within the sample, this clone is medium-sized. V and J are TRBV7-3 and TRBJ1-2, with D possibly matching TRBD1 (6 bases). The CDR3 runs to 13 residues. V was cut by 4 bases and J by 6 bases, with 12 bases left in between. CDR1 is SGHTA and CDR2 is FQGTGA in the germline V gene. DNA of the CDR3: TGTGCCAGCAGCTCGGGACAAGGGGATGGCTACACCTTC. This gives the protein CASSSGQGDGYTF.

The chain uses TRBV4-2 and TRBJ2-1; 9 nucleotides agree with TRBD2. The CDR3 spans 18 residues. Unmatched junction bases numbered 16, after V lost 3 bases and J lost 7 bases. CDR1 and CDR2 (germline): LGHNA, YNFKEQ. In DNA form, the CDR3 reads TGTGCCAGCAGCCAGAGGACCTCGGGAGCGGGAGGTGGGAATGAGCAGTTCTTC. Protein sequence: CASSQRTSGAGGGNEQFF.

This chain uses TRBV5-1 with TRBJ2-2; D unclear. Trimming took off 3 bases at V and 8 bases at J, with 5 bases between the two ends. This CDR3 has 11 residues. From germline, CDR1 is SGHRS and CDR2 YFSETQ. The CDR3 loop reads CASSSRGELFF. The CDR3 nucleotides read TGCGCCAGCAGCTCTCGTGGGGAGCTGTTTTTT.

The chain links TRBV7-9 to TRBJ2-7; D is perhaps TRBD2 (6 bases). V shed 5 bases and J shed 6 bases, with 8 bases lying between them. This CDR3 has 11 residues. The germline V gene encodes CDR1 SEHNR and CDR2 FQNEAQ (reference sequence). CDR3 coding DNA: TGTGCCAGCAGCCACGGGGGCGAGCAGTACTTC. It specifies CASSHGGEQYF.

The rearrangement uses TRBV29-1 and TRBJ1-5; TRBD1 might be the D (6 bases). Germline values: CDR1 SQVTM, CDR2 ANQGSEA. V gave up 6 bases and J gave up 4 bases, with 7 bases separating them. The CDR3 contains 11 residues. The CDR3 is CSVGHNQPQHF. In nucleotides, the CDR3 is TGCAGCGTGGGACATAATCAGCCCCAGCATTTT.

The V call is TRBV7-9, the J call TRBJ2-1, with TRBD2 matching 10 bases. J was trimmed by 7 bases and V by 2 bases; bases with no gene match: 5. CDR1 and CDR2 from the germline V gene are SEHNR and FQNEAQ (reference sequence). The CDR3 is made up of 15 amino acids. Written as DNA, the CDR3 is TGTGCCAGCAGCTTATGGCTAGCGGGAGAGAATGAGCAGTTCTTC. The encoded protein is CASSLWLAGENEQFF.